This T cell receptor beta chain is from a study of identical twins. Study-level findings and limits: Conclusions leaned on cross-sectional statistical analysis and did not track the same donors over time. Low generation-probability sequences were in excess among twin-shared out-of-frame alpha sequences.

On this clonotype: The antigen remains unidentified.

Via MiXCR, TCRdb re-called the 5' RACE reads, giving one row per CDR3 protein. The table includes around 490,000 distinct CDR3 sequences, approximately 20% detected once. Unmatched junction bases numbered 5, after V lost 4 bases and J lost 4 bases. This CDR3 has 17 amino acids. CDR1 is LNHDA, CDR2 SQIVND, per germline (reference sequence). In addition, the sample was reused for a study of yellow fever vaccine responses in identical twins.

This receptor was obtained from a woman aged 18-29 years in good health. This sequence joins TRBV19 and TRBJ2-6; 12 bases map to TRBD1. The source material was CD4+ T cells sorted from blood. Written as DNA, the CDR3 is TGTGCCAGTAGTAAGGGACAGGGGGCGTCCGGGGCCAACGTCCTGACTTTC. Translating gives CASSKGQGASGANVLTF. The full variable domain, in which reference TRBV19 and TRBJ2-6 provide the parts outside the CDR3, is DGGITQSPKYLFRKEGQNVTLSCEQNLNHDAMYWYRQDPGQGLRLIYYSQIVNDFQKGDIAEGYSVSREKKESFPLTVTSAQKNPTAFYLCASSKGQGASGANVLTFGAGSRLTVL.